What follows are 22 T cell receptor beta chains derived from one specimen sequenced in a study of T cell repertoires in cytomegalovirus infection. TCRdb reprocessed the reads with MiXCR, giving one entry per CDR3 protein. Of roughly 920,000 distinct CDR3 sequences in the sample, around 31% were seen once. Antigens for these TCRs are unknown. Sequencing used cultured CD8+ T cells from PBMCs, obtained from culture after CMV antigen stimulation. These receptors were taken from a human donor in good health (CMV status not recorded). Some clones in this sample may be carry-over from other donors' samples.

A few counts support this clonotype. This chain joins TRBV7-9 and TRBJ2-2; TRBD2 aligns across 11 bases. Germline assignment: CDR1 SEHNR and CDR2 FQNEAQ (reference sequence). J gave up 3 bases and V 7 bases, and 13 bases lay outside the gene matches. This CDR3 is built from 18 residues. The CDR3 spells CASTGRLAGGPYTGELFF. As DNA, the CDR3 is TGTGCCAGCACCGGGAGGCTAGCGGGGGGCCCCTACACCGGGGAGCTGTTTTTT. Supplemented by reference TRBV7-9 and TRBJ2-2, the full variable domain reads DTGVSQNPRHKITKRGQNVTFRCDPISEHNRLYWYRQTLGQGPEFLTYFQNEAQLEKSRLLSDRFSAERPKGSFSTLEIQRTEQGDSAMYLCASTGRLAGGPYTGELFFGEGSRLTVL.

This clonotype was seen many times. The chain uses TRBV7-2 and TRBJ1-5, with TRBD1 as a possible D gene (5 bases). CDR1 and CDR2 from the germline V gene are SGHTA and FQGNSA. CDR3 length: 16 residues. Trimming removed 5 bases at V and 2 bases at J, with 16 bases between. CDR3 coding DNA: TGTGCCAGCAGCCTTCCGGGGCCGGGGGGCAATCAGCCCCAGCATTTT. It translates to CASSLPGPGGNQPQHF.

The table lists this clonotype with a few counts. The chain employs TRBV27 and TRBJ2-7, with TRBD2 matching over 7 bases. Trimming cost V 5 bases and J 2 bases; bases outside gene matches: 9. Germline V gives CDR1 MNHEY, CDR2 SMNVEV (reference sequence). The CDR3 totals 15 residues. The CDR3 region has the DNA TGTGCCAGCAGTCCTGTCCGGGACTACACCTACGAGCAGTACTTC. Encoded protein: CASSPVRDYTYEQYF.

The sample holds one count of this clonotype. The chain links TRBV4-3 to TRBJ1-6; 9 positions agree with TRBD1. The CDR3 is 15 residues long. With 1 base clipped from V and 10 bases from J, the junction kept 5 bases outside the gene matches. Germline V CDR1 and CDR2: LGHNA, YSLEER. The CDR3 spells CASSQATGGNSPLHF. The CDR3 DNA is TGCGCCAGCAGCCAAGCGACAGGGGGGAACTCACCCCTCCACTTT.

This clonotype was detected ten times or more. This chain uses TRBV5-5 with TRBJ2-2, with D possibly being TRBD2 (5 bases). CDR3 length equals 14 residues. The germline CDR1 and CDR2 sequences are SGHKS and YYEKEE (reference sequence). V was cut by 10 bases and J by 0 bases, with 13 bases left in between. The CDR3 is CAAQEGPNTGELFF. In DNA, the CDR3 is TGTGCCGCCCAAGAGGGTCCGAACACCGGGGAGCTGTTTTTT.

The chain uses TRBV19 and TRBJ2-1; D possibly uses TRBD1 or TRBD2 (5 bases each). Looked up from germline, CDR1 is LNHDA and CDR2 is SQIVND (reference sequence). The CDR3 consists of 13 residues. V lost 7 bases and J lost 11, with 18 bases in between. CDR3 nucleotide sequence: TGTGCCAGTATGGGGGTGTCCCAGGTTAAGCAGTTCTTC. Translation gives CASMGVSQVKQFF.

In DNA, the CDR3 is TGTGCCAGCAGTCCTTCAGTCCCGACAGGGAGGTCTGAAGCTTTCTTT. Translation: CASSPSVPTGRSEAFF. The chain uses TRBV6-6 and TRBJ1-1; TRBD1 matches 7 bases. CDR1 is MNHNY, CDR2 SVGAGI, per germline (reference sequence). V shed 5 bases, J shed 6 bases, and the junction held 15 bases outside the gene matches. There are 16 residues in the CDR3.

About this clonotype itself: One end of the junction fails to match germline, which may point to a read error. V gene TRBV7-2 combines with J gene TRBJ1-2, with unresolved D. CDR3 size: 12 residues. Germline V lookup: CDR1 SGHTA, CDR2 FQGNSA. The CDR3 region is CVSSYSTEGYTF. Written as DNA, the CDR3 is TGTGTCAGCAGTTATTCGACTGAAGGCTACACCTTC.

This clonotype was seen once. J is TRBJ2-7 and V is TRBV6-5, with D perhaps matching TRBD1 (6 bases). V was cut by 0 bases and J by 5 bases, with 11 bases left in between. From germline, CDR1 is MNHEY and CDR2 SVGAGI. This CDR3 spans 14 amino acids. The DNA of the CDR3 is TGTGCCAGCAGTTACTCGACCAGGGGCAACGAGCAGTACTTC. Encoded protein: CASSYSTRGNEQYF.

This clonotype was found many times. The rearrangement uses TRBV27 and TRBJ1-4; D is undetermined. The ends were cut back, 3 bases at V and 4 bases at J, with 15 bases in the middle. The length of the CDR3 is 16 residues. Germline V lookup: CDR1 MNHEY, CDR2 SMNVEV (reference sequence). The chain's CDR3 is CASSFFSSTLNEKLFF. Here the CDR3 DNA reads TGTGCCAGCAGTTTTTTTTCCTCGACACTTAATGAAAAACTGTTTTTT. The whole variable domain, remainder taken from reference TRBV27 and TRBJ1-4, is EAQVTQNPRYLITVTGKKLTVTCSQNMNHEYMSWYRQDPGLGLRQIYYSMNVEVTDKGDVPEGYKVSRKEKRNFPLILESPSPNQTSLYFCASSFFSSTLNEKLFFGSGTQLSVL.

The rearrangement uses TRBV6-5 and TRBJ2-1, with 14 bases that match TRBD2. V lost 0 bases and J lost 4; bases outside the gene matches: 8. The CDR3 covers 19 residues. The germline V gene encodes CDR1 MNHEY and CDR2 SVGAGI. The CDR3 spells CASSYSVGTSGGVYNEQFF. The CDR3, as DNA: TGTGCCAGCAGTTACTCGGTGGGGACTAGCGGGGGTGTTTACAATGAGCAGTTCTTC.

For the CDR3, the DNA is TGTGCCAGCAGCGACAACAGGAATGGCTACACCTTC. Translating it yields CASSDNRNGYTF. The chain joins TRBV5-6 to TRBJ1-2, with D perhaps TRBD1 (5 bases). Per the germline V gene, CDR1 is SGHDT and CDR2 is YYEEEE. This CDR3 contains 12 residues. The V and J ends lost 4 bases and 6 bases respectively, with 10 bases between them.

The V gene is TRBV29-1, the J gene TRBJ2-2; 8 positions match TRBD2. From germline, CDR1 is SQVTM and CDR2 ANQGSEA. CDR3 length: 13 residues. Unmatched junction bases numbered 5, after V lost 7 bases and J lost 4 bases. In DNA form, the CDR3 reads TGCAGCGCTTCACTAGCGGCCACCGGGGAGCTGTTTTTT. It yields the protein CSASLAATGELFF.

J is TRBJ1-1 and V is TRBV28; D may be TRBD1 (6 bases). V shed 5 bases and J shed 3 bases, with 16 bases lying between them. Germline CDR1 MDHEN, CDR2 SYDVKM. The CDR3 consists of 15 residues. CDR3 DNA: TGTGCCAGCAGTCCAATACATGGACAGCACACTGAAGCTTTCTTT. This codes for CASSPIHGQHTEAFF. Complete variable domain (other parts from reference TRBV28 and TRBJ1-1): DVKVTQSSRYLVKRTGEKVFLECVQDMDHENMFWYRQDPGLGLRLIYFSYDVKMKEKGDIPEGYSVSREKKERFSLILESASTNQTSMYLCASSPIHGQHTEAFFGQGTRLTVV.

The rearrangement joins TRBV7-3 to TRBJ1-4; D uncertain. Looked up from germline, CDR1 is SGHTA and CDR2 is FQGTGA. The CDR3 is 14 residues long. V was trimmed by 5 bases and J by 1 base, leaving 8 bases between them. CDR3 DNA: TGTGCCAGCAGCCCCCAGCAAACTAATGAAAAACTGTTTTTT. Its translation is CASSPQQTNEKLFF.

V gene TRBV29-1 combines with J gene TRBJ1-2; 8 positions match TRBD1. Looked up from germline, CDR1 is SQVTM and CDR2 is ANQGSEA. After removal of 6 bases from V and 5 bases from J, the junction contained 5 bases not matched to a gene. This CDR3 contains 12 residues. CDR3 sequence: CSVRDRSYGYTF. CDR3 bases: TGCAGCGTGAGGGACAGGTCTTATGGCTACACCTTC.

The rearrangement links TRBV6-2 or TRBV6-3 to TRBJ1-5, with 7 bases lining up with TRBD1. CDR1 and CDR2 (germline): MNHEY, SVGEGT. The CDR3 spans 16 residues. Trimming took 8 bases from V and 0 from J; bases not matched to a gene: 10. CDR3 coding DNA: TGTGCCAGCCGTTCGACAGGGAGGGATAGCAATCAGCCCCAGCATTTT. This translates into CASRSTGRDSNQPQHF.

The chain is built from TRBV27 and TRBJ2-5; D is undetermined. V lost 2 bases and J 4 bases, leaving 14 bases between the germline ends. The germline V gene has CDR1 MNHEY and CDR2 SMNVEV (reference sequence). This CDR3 contains 15 residues. This chain's CDR3 is CASSLQVSKLETQYF. The CDR3 bases are TGTGCCAGCAGTTTACAGGTTTCTAAGCTAGAGACCCAGTACTTC.

This rearrangement joins TRBV6-1 to TRBJ2-7; no definite D call. CDR1 and CDR2 from the germline V gene are MNHNS and SASEGT. Trimming removed 2 bases at V and 1 base at J, with 12 bases between. This CDR3 comprises 15 residues. This CDR3 reads CASSELNLLSYEQYV. The CDR3 nucleotides are TGTGCCAGCAGTGAACTGAACCTTCTTTCCTACGAGCAGTACGTC.

Many counts were recorded for this clonotype. The chain joins TRBV7-9 to TRBJ1-1, with D possibly TRBD1 on 6 matching bases. Trimming removed 6 bases from V and 1 base from J, with 12 bases in between. The CDR3 loop spans 14 amino acids. Germline V gene data show CDR1 as SEHNR and CDR2 as FQNEAQ (reference sequence). CDR3 bases: TGTGCCAGCAGTTTGGACAGCTCGAACACTGAAGCTTTCTTT. Its protein product is CASSLDSSNTEAFF.

The V and J genes are TRBV6-2 or TRBV6-3 and TRBJ1-2; perhaps TRBD1 as D (6 bases). The V and J ends lost 7 bases and 4 bases respectively, with 19 bases between them. Germline CDR1 reads MNHEY; CDR2 reads SVGEGT. This CDR3 contains 15 residues. The CDR3 protein is CASTLRGLGPYGYTF. The CDR3, as DNA: TGTGCCAGCACCTTACGGGGGCTGGGGCCCTATGGCTACACCTTC.

V usage is TRBV5-8 and J usage is TRBJ2-2, with D possibly TRBD1 on 5 matching bases. V was clipped by 3 bases and J by 6 bases, with 9 bases between them. Per the germline V gene, CDR1 is SGHTS and CDR2 is YDEGEE. The CDR3 runs to 13 residues. The CDR3 DNA follows: TGTGCCAGCAGCTCTGGGGCGTCCGGGGAGCTGTTTTTT. Residues: CASSSGASGELFF.